The rows below give T cell receptor beta chains drawn from one sample of a study of coeliac disease. Produced via immunoSEQ multiplex PCR; TCRdb's table is partial and in-frame only. The sample has 8,000 to 10,000 clones; roughly 70% are singletons. Sequenced material: lamina propria lymphocytes from the gut. Source of these receptors: a woman aged 55 to 70 with celiac disease. The CDR3 runs from the conserved cysteine through the conserved F or W. The order of the fields is D gene, clone size, J gene, V gene, CDR3 protein, CDR3 DNA. The D gene is left open where the match is weak. Only part of the rows carry a size: once, few, many, or a class if the clone is expanded.

D gene: NA; clone size: few; J gene: TRBJ2-3; V gene: TRBV19; CDR3 protein: CASSERRVTDTQYF; CDR3 DNA: TGTGCCAGTAGTGAGCGGCGGGTCACAGATACGCAGTATTTT
D gene: TRBD1; clone size: NA; J gene: TRBJ1-4; V gene: TRBV27; CDR3 protein: CASGRSRGPEKLFF; CDR3 DNA: TGTGCCAGCGGGCGGTCCAGGGGGCCTGAAAAACTGTTTTTT
D gene: TRBD1; clone size: NA; J gene: TRBJ1-1; V gene: TRBV28; CDR3 protein: CATNYRGTGFSEAFF; CDR3 DNA: TGTGCCACCAACTACCGAGGGACAGGGTTTTCTGAAGCTTTCTTT
D gene: TRBD1; clone size: NA; J gene: TRBJ2-7; V gene: TRBV7-2; CDR3 protein: CASSPRTGGYSYEQYF; CDR3 DNA: TGTGCCAGCAGCCCCCGGACAGGGGGGTACTCCTACGAGCAGTACTTC
D gene: TRBD1; clone size: NA; J gene: TRBJ2-7; V gene: TRBV9; CDR3 protein: CASSLGQITEGYEQYF; CDR3 DNA: TGTGCCAGCAGCCTGGGACAGATAACCGAAGGCTACGAGCAGTACTTC
D gene: NA; clone size: NA; J gene: TRBJ2-7; V gene: TRBV23-1; CDR3 protein: CASTQGGGSNAYEQYF; CDR3 DNA: TGCGCCAGCACCCAAGGAGGAGGGAGTAATGCCTACGAGCAGTACTTC
D gene: TRBD2; clone size: NA; J gene: TRBJ2-1; V gene: TRBV11-3; CDR3 protein: CASSLLAGKYNEQFF; CDR3 DNA: TGTGCCAGCAGCTTACTAGCGGGGAAGTACAATGAGCAGTTCTTC
D gene: NA; clone size: few; J gene: TRBJ2-2; V gene: TRBV7-2; CDR3 protein: CASSVLWASNTGELFF; CDR3 DNA: TGTGCCAGCAGCGTTCTATGGGCCTCGAACACCGGGGAGCTGTTTTTT
D gene: NA; clone size: NA; J gene: TRBJ1-1; V gene: TRBV11-2; CDR3 protein: CASSLEVGGNTEAFF; CDR3 DNA: TGTGCCAGCAGCTTAGAGGTGGGGGGGAACACTGAAGCTTTCTTT
D gene: TRBD1; clone size: NA; J gene: TRBJ1-6; V gene: TRBV7-6; CDR3 protein: CASSPRTGFNSPLHF; CDR3 DNA: TGTGCCAGCAGCCCCCGGACAGGGTTTAATTCACCCCTCCACTTT
D gene: NA; clone size: NA; J gene: TRBJ1-4; V gene: TRBV6-6; CDR3 protein: CASIRDSLNEKLFF; CDR3 DNA: TGTGCCAGCATCCGAGACAGCCTTAATGAAAAACTGTTTTTT
D gene: NA; clone size: NA; J gene: TRBJ2-1; V gene: TRBV28; CDR3 protein: CASSPSGVAETNEQFF; CDR3 DNA: TGTGCCAGCAGTCCTTCGGGTGTAGCGGAAACCAATGAGCAGTTCTTC
D gene: TRBD1; clone size: NA; J gene: TRBJ2-7; V gene: TRBV5-1; CDR3 protein: CASSFHRDRYEQYF; CDR3 DNA: TGCGCCAGCAGCTTCCACAGGGACAGGTACGAGCAGTACTTC
D gene: TRBD1; clone size: NA; J gene: TRBJ2-7; V gene: TRBV7-2; CDR3 protein: CASSLSEGQGNYEQYF; CDR3 DNA: TGTGCCAGCAGCTTATCTGAGGGACAGGGTAATTACGAGCAGTACTTC
D gene: NA; clone size: NA; J gene: TRBJ1-6; V gene: TRBV15; CDR3 protein: CATSPEGRSNSPLHF; CDR3 DNA: TGTGCCACCAGTCCTGAGGGTAGGAGTAATTCACCCCTCCACTTT
D gene: NA; clone size: NA; J gene: TRBJ1-4; V gene: TRBV18; CDR3 protein: CASSQMKTVNEKLFF; CDR3 DNA: TGTGCCAGCTCACAGATGAAGACAGTTAATGAAAAACTGTTTTTT
D gene: NA; clone size: NA; J gene: TRBJ2-3; V gene: TRBV5-1; CDR3 protein: CASSWAGLDTQYF; CDR3 DNA: TGCGCCAGCAGCTGGGCAGGGTTAGATACGCAGTATTTT
D gene: TRBD2; clone size: few; J gene: TRBJ2-7; V gene: TRBV7-6; CDR3 protein: CASSLGIPGGGYEQYF; CDR3 DNA: TGTGCCAGCAGCTTAGGAATCCCGGGGGGAGGCTACGAGCAGTACTTC
D gene: NA; clone size: NA; J gene: TRBJ2-1; V gene: TRBV11-2; CDR3 protein: CASSLDENEQFF; CDR3 DNA: TGTGCCAGCAGCTTAGATGAGAATGAGCAGTTCTTC
D gene: TRBD2; clone size: NA; J gene: TRBJ2-2; V gene: TRBV7-2; CDR3 protein: CASSLAAGRAGELFF; CDR3 DNA: TGTGCCAGCAGCTTAGCGGCGGGGAGGGCCGGGGAGCTGTTTTTT
D gene: NA; clone size: NA; J gene: TRBJ1-4; V gene: TRBV7-9; CDR3 protein: CASSLSGGEKLFF; CDR3 DNA: TGTGCCAGCAGCTTATCCGGGGGTGAAAAACTGTTTTTT
D gene: TRBD1; clone size: NA; J gene: TRBJ2-5; V gene: TRBV7-2; CDR3 protein: CASSFLEGDRTQYF; CDR3 DNA: TGTGCCAGCAGCTTCCTAGAGGGGGACAGGACCCAGTACTTC
D gene: NA; clone size: few; J gene: TRBJ2-5; V gene: TRBV5-1; CDR3 protein: CASSPPGETQYF; CDR3 DNA: TGCGCCAGCAGCCCCCCGGGGGAGACCCAGTACTTC
D gene: NA; clone size: NA; J gene: TRBJ2-1; V gene: TRBV7-9; CDR3 protein: CASSLATYVTYNEQFF; CDR3 DNA: TGTGCCAGCAGCTTAGCCACCTACGTGACCTACAATGAGCAGTTCTTC
D gene: NA; clone size: NA; J gene: TRBJ2-5; V gene: TRBV6-1; CDR3 protein: CASSQGQETQYF; CDR3 DNA: TGTGCCAGCAGCCAGGGTCAAGAGACCCAGTACTTC
D gene: NA; clone size: NA; J gene: TRBJ1-1; V gene: TRBV5-1; CDR3 protein: CASSRTGSGEAFF; CDR3 DNA: TGCGCCAGCAGCCGCACAGGGTCGGGTGAAGCTTTCTTT
D gene: NA; clone size: NA; J gene: TRBJ2-5; V gene: TRBV2; CDR3 protein: CASSVRPPGSRGETQYF; CDR3 DNA: TGTGCCAGCAGTGTGAGACCCCCGGGATCCCGAGGAGAGACCCAGTACTTC
D gene: NA; clone size: NA; J gene: TRBJ1-5; V gene: TRBV28; CDR3 protein: CASSSGSRGSQPQHF; CDR3 DNA: TGTGCCAGCAGTTCGGGGAGTCGCGGGAGTCAGCCCCAGCATTTT
D gene: NA; clone size: NA; J gene: TRBJ2-7; V gene: TRBV5-4; CDR3 protein: CASSQSGSPCEQYF; CDR3 DNA: TGTGCCAGCAGCCAAAGCGGGTCCCCCTGCGAGCAGTACTTC
D gene: NA; clone size: NA; J gene: TRBJ2-7; V gene: TRBV7-6; CDR3 protein: CASSLAGGSEQYF; CDR3 DNA: TGTGCCAGCAGCTTAGCGGGAGGTAGCGAGCAGTACTTC
D gene: NA; clone size: once; J gene: TRBJ1-2; V gene: TRBV6-5; CDR3 protein: CASRDRYLTF; CDR3 DNA: TGTGCCAGCAGGGACAGATACCTAACCTTC
D gene: NA; clone size: NA; J gene: TRBJ1-2; V gene: TRBV19; CDR3 protein: CASSIRDTYGYTF; CDR3 DNA: TGTGCCAGTAGTATTAGGGACACCTATGGCTACACCTTC
D gene: TRBD2; clone size: NA; J gene: TRBJ2-2; V gene: TRBV5-4; CDR3 protein: CASSRGLAANTGELFF; CDR3 DNA: TGTGCCAGCAGCAGAGGACTAGCGGCGAACACCGGGGAGCTGTTTTTT
D gene: NA; clone size: NA; J gene: TRBJ1-2; V gene: TRBV5-1; CDR3 protein: CASSPAGFAGYTF; CDR3 DNA: TGCGCCAGCAGCCCCGCAGGGTTCGCTGGCTACACCTTC
D gene: TRBD2; clone size: NA; J gene: TRBJ2-5; V gene: TRBV5-1; CDR3 protein: CASSLGGLAIQETQYF; CDR3 DNA: TGCGCCAGCAGCTTGGGGGGACTAGCGATACAAGAGACCCAGTACTTC
D gene: NA; clone size: NA; J gene: TRBJ2-3; V gene: TRBV4-1; CDR3 protein: CASSQEWASGDTQYF; CDR3 DNA: TGCGCCAGCAGCCAAGAATGGGCCTCGGGGGATACGCAGTATTTT
D gene: NA; clone size: NA; J gene: TRBJ1-5; V gene: TRBV19; CDR3 protein: CASEGVYNQPQHF; CDR3 DNA: TGTGCCAGTGAGGGGGTCTACAATCAGCCCCAGCATTTT
D gene: NA; clone size: NA; J gene: TRBJ1-1; V gene: TRBV18; CDR3 protein: CASSSSKNTEAFF; CDR3 DNA: TGTGCCAGCTCATCCAGTAAGAACACTGAAGCTTTCTTT
D gene: NA; clone size: NA; J gene: TRBJ1-1; V gene: TRBV6-5; CDR3 protein: CASSPGTGNTEAFF; CDR3 DNA: TGTGCCAGCAGTCCCGGAACAGGGAACACTGAAGCTTTCTTT
D gene: NA; clone size: few; J gene: TRBJ2-7; V gene: TRBV27; CDR3 protein: CASSLCVNPPCAYEQYF; CDR3 DNA: TGTGCCAGCAGTTTATGTGTAAACCCACCATGCGCCTACGAGCAGTACTTC
D gene: TRBD1; clone size: few; J gene: TRBJ1-4; V gene: TRBV4-3; CDR3 protein: CASSQSRGAFRTNEKLFF; CDR3 DNA: TGCGCCAGCAGCCAGTCCAGGGGGGCTTTTAGAACTAATGAAAAACTGTTTTTT